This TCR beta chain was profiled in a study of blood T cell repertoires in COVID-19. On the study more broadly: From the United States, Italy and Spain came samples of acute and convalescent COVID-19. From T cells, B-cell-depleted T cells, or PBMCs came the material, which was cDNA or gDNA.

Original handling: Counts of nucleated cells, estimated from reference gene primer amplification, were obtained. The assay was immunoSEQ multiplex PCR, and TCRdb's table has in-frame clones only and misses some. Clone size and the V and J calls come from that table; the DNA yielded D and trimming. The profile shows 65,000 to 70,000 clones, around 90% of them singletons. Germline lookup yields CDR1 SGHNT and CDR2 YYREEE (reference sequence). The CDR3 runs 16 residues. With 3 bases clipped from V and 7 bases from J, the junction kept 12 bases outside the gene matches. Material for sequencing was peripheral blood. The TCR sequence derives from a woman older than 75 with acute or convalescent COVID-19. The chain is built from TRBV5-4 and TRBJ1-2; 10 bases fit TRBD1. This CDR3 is CASSWGRGQGMVGYTF. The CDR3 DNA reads TGTGCCAGCAGCTGGGGTAGGGGACAGGGGATGGTTGGCTACACCTTC.